This T cell receptor beta chain appears in the sequencing data of a study of early T cells in non-severe SARS-CoV-2 infection. Study context: Unpaired chains resulted from sequencing bulk RNA of unsorted whole blood.

TCRdb itself ran the 5' RACE reads through MiXCR, one entry per CDR3 protein. The data contain 30,000 or so distinct CDR3 sequences, under 5% of them seen just once; the ten biggest clones take up about 7.5%. Study conclusions and caveats: VDJdb matching skewed toward anti-spike CD8 responses, missing private and CD4 specificities.

V lost 5 bases and J 0 bases, leaving 8 bases between the germline ends. The CDR3 sequence is 15 residues long. The germline V gene encodes CDR1 SGHTA and CDR2 FQGNSA. This clonotype came up many times. Its antigen remains unknown. This receptor was obtained from an adult who was a healthcare worker with PCR-confirmed SARS-CoV-2 infection or an uninfected control (not recorded which). Sequencing input: whole blood. V and J are TRBV7-2 and TRBJ2-6; D is ambiguous. The CDR3 reads CASSTMSSGANVLTF. The CDR3 bases are TGTGCCAGCAGCACCATGAGCTCTGGGGCCAACGTCCTGACTTTC.